Below, 29 T cell receptor beta chains from the same sample are listed, as sequenced in a study of blood T cell repertoires in COVID-19. The data were produced by immunoSEQ multiplex PCR, yet TCRdb's version contains in-frame clones alone and is incomplete. The data show tens of thousands of clones, roughly 89% seen once. The sample comprised peripheral blood. These receptors were taken from a man in his 70s with active COVID-19.

The V call is TRBV7-2, the J call TRBJ2-3, with 8 bases that match TRBD1. The CDR3 has 16 amino acids. CDR1 and CDR2 from the germline V gene are SGHTA and FQGNSA. V was clipped by 4 bases and J by 1 base; unmatched bases: 7. In DNA, the CDR3 is TGTGCCAGCAGCTCAAGACCGGGACAGGGCACAGATACGCAGTATTTT. Translated: CASSSRPGQGTDTQYF.

This chain links TRBV9 with TRBJ2-7; 7 nucleotides line up with TRBD1. Germline V gene lookup returns CDR1 SGDLS and CDR2 YYNGEE. Unmatched junction bases numbered 2, after V lost 0 bases and J lost 2 bases. The CDR3 totals 14 residues. The DNA of the CDR3 is TGTGCCAGCAGCGTAGCAACAGGGGCCTACGAGCAGTACTTC. Amino acid sequence: CASSVATGAYEQYF.

The gene calls are TRBV19 and TRBJ2-1; TRBD1 agrees at 8 bases. The trim removed 0 bases at V and 4 bases at J, leaving 11 bases unmatched. Germline values: CDR1 LNHDA, CDR2 SQIVND (reference sequence). This CDR3 is built from 18 residues. The CDR3 loop reads CASSIDGTGTGTYNEQFF. CDR3 nucleotide sequence: TGTGCCAGTAGTATAGATGGAACTGGGACAGGTACTTACAATGAGCAGTTCTTC.

The chain is built from TRBV3-1 (or the pseudogene TRBV3-2) and TRBJ1-1; the D is unclear. Trimming removed 1 base at V and 6 bases at J, with 12 bases between. From germline, CDR1 is LGHDT and CDR2 YNNKEL (reference sequence). The CDR3 consists of 14 residues. The CDR3: CASSQGERSAEAFF. Here the CDR3 DNA reads TGTGCCAGCAGCCAAGGAGAGCGATCGGCTGAAGCTTTCTTT.

The chain has TRBV5-4 and TRBJ2-2; maybe TRBD2 (6 bases). Germline V gene lookup returns CDR1 SGHNT and CDR2 YYREEE (reference sequence). The CDR3 length is 16 residues. Trimming left V 0 bases short and J 6 bases short, with 15 bases between. The chain's CDR3 is CASSLVSSWGAGELFF. CDR3 DNA: TGTGCCAGCAGCTTGGTATCATCCTGGGGGGCCGGGGAGCTGTTTTTT.

The chain employs TRBV7-9 and TRBJ2-1; D uncertain. In germline, CDR1 is SEHNR, CDR2 FQNEAQ (reference sequence). Trimming pared 1 base from V and 7 bases from J, leaving 2 bases between. There are 11 residues in the CDR3. In nucleotides, the CDR3 is TGTGCCAGCAGCTTAGTAAATGAGCAGTTCTTC. Protein sequence: CASSLVNEQFF.

This clone was picked up a small number of times. V gene TRBV6-5 combines with J gene TRBJ1-2; 9 positions agree with TRBD1. The CDR3 has 14 residues. Germline V gene data show CDR1 as MNHEY and CDR2 as SVGAGI. The trim removed 10 bases at V and 7 bases at J, leaving 13 bases unmatched. The CDR3 nucleotides are TGTGCCACCCTATCCGGGACAGGGAGTCGTGGCTACACCTTC. This sequence encodes CATLSGTGSRGYTF.

The gene calls are TRBV7-9 and TRBJ2-5, with 9 bases matching TRBD1. This CDR3 has 15 residues. V shed 1 base, J shed 5 bases, and the junction held 5 bases outside the gene matches. Germline values: CDR1 SEHNR, CDR2 FQNEAQ (reference sequence). The CDR3 reads CASSLGDRVGETQYF. CDR3 in DNA: TGTGCCAGCAGCTTAGGGGACAGGGTTGGGGAGACCCAGTACTTC.

The V and J genes are TRBV11-2 and TRBJ2-1; 11 nucleotides agree with TRBD1. J gave up 0 bases and V 4 bases, and 5 bases lay outside the gene matches. Germline CDR1 SGHAT, CDR2 FQNNGV. The CDR3 has 17 residues. CDR3 bases: TGTGCCAGCAGCTCCCTAGGGACAGGGGGCTCCTACAATGAGCAGTTCTTC. This encodes CASSSLGTGGSYNEQFF.

This clone occurred once. This chain links TRBV18 with TRBJ1-1; the D is unclear. Germline CDR1 reads KGHSH; CDR2 reads LQKENI. This CDR3 spans 14 amino acids. Trimming cost V 1 base and J 3 bases, with 9 bases left between them. The CDR3, as DNA: TGTGCCAGCTCACCACTGGTTCGCGACACTGAAGCTTTCTTT. It translates to CASSPLVRDTEAFF.

The chain combines TRBV6-5 with TRBJ1-6, with TRBD1 matching over 9 bases. CDR3 length equals 13 residues. After removal of 5 bases from V and 10 bases from J, the junction contained 3 bases not matched to a gene. Germline V gene lookup returns CDR1 MNHEY and CDR2 SVGAGI. The CDR3 reads CASSTGGNSPLHF. CDR3 nucleotide sequence: TGTGCCAGCAGTACAGGGGGCAACTCACCCCTCCACTTT.

The V call is TRBV3-1 (or the pseudogene TRBV3-2), the J call TRBJ1-2; a possible D gene is TRBD1 (6 bases). Germline loops: CDR1 LGHDT, CDR2 YNNKEL (reference sequence). V shed 1 base and J shed 9 bases, with 12 bases lying between them. This CDR3 has 13 residues. The CDR3 reads CASSQVSGESYTF. The CDR3 nucleotides are TGTGCCAGCAGCCAAGTTTCAGGGGAAAGCTACACCTTC.

The sample holds a few counts of this clone. The V and J genes are TRBV5-8 and TRBJ1-5; maybe TRBD1 (6 bases). The V gene lost 0 bases and the J gene lost 0 bases, with 7 bases spanning the gap. The CDR3 extends over 15 amino acids. The germline V gene encodes CDR1 SGHTS and CDR2 YDEGEE. In DNA, the CDR3 is TGTGCCAGCAGCTTGGGGGGGCCTAGCAATCAGCCCCAGCATTTT. Protein sequence: CASSLGGPSNQPQHF.

The rearrangement uses TRBV29-1 and TRBJ1-5, with 9 bases fitting TRBD1. CDR3 length equals 14 residues. J lost 6 bases, V lost 4 bases, and 7 bases had no gene match. Germline V lookup: CDR1 SQVTM, CDR2 ANQGSEA. CDR3 coding DNA: TGCAGCGTTGTACAGGGGGCAGGAGGTCAGCCCCAGCATTTT. As protein: CSVVQGAGGQPQHF.

The chain joins TRBV6-5 to TRBJ2-5; TRBD1 aligns across 7 bases. From germline, CDR1 is MNHEY and CDR2 SVGAGI. Losses at the gene ends were 5 bases for V and 2 bases for J; bases not matched to a gene: 8. There are 15 residues in the CDR3. CDR3 loop: CASSRQGVGQETQYF. DNA of the CDR3: TGTGCCAGCAGTAGACAGGGTGTTGGGCAAGAGACCCAGTACTTC.

This rearrangement joins TRBV7-8 to TRBJ1-2, with 7 bases aligning to TRBD1. CDR3 size: 15 residues. V was pared by 5 bases and J by 4 bases, with 10 bases of the junction left unmatched. Germline V gene data show CDR1 as SGHVS and CDR2 as FQNEAQ. In nucleotides, the CDR3 is TGTGCCAGCAGCCAAAACAGGGGAGCGGGCTATGGCTACACCTTC. Translation gives CASSQNRGAGYGYTF.

V usage is TRBV5-4 and J usage is TRBJ2-5, with 10 bases fitting TRBD2. CDR1 and CDR2 (germline): SGHNT, YYREEE (reference sequence). The CDR3 contains 16 residues. V gave up 0 bases and J gave up 5 bases; unmatched junction bases: 7. Here the CDR3 reads CASSLASGGPGETQYF. The CDR3 DNA follows: TGTGCCAGCAGCTTGGCTAGCGGGGGCCCCGGGGAGACCCAGTACTTC.

CDR3 bases: TGTGCCAGCTCCCCGCCGGGGGGCTATGGCTACACCTTC. It specifies CASSPPGGYGYTF. This chain links TRBV18 with TRBJ1-2, with a weak D call TRBD1 (5 bases). The CDR3 consists of 13 residues. Germline loops: CDR1 KGHSH, CDR2 LQKENI. Trimming shortened V by 6 bases and J by 4 bases, and 12 bases separated the two germline ends.

CDR3 DNA sequence: TGTGCCAGCAGACTACAGGGGTCCACTGAAGCTTTCTTT. Translation: CASRLQGSTEAFF. The chain links TRBV28 to TRBJ1-1; 7 nucleotides match TRBD1. V dropped 6 bases and J dropped 4; count of bases not matched to a gene: 5. CDR1 is MDHEN, CDR2 SYDVKM, per germline. This CDR3 comprises 13 residues.

This rearrangement joins TRBV6-6 to TRBJ2-6; 7 bases match TRBD1. The ends lost 6 bases at V and 0 bases at J; junction bases unmatched: 2. This CDR3 is 15 amino acids long. Germline-derived CDR1 and CDR2 are MNHNY and SVGAGI (reference sequence). For the CDR3, the DNA is TGTGCCAGCAGGGACAGGAGCTCTGGGGCCAACGTCCTGACTTTC. Its translation is CASRDRSSGANVLTF.

The chain couples TRBV6-5 to TRBJ1-4; perhaps TRBD1 as D (5 bases). The germline V gene has CDR1 MNHEY and CDR2 SVGAGI. The ends were cut back, 6 bases at V and 5 bases at J, with 13 bases in the middle. This CDR3 is built from 14 residues. The CDR3 DNA follows: TGTGCCAGCAGACCGACAGCCCGAAATGAAAAACTGTTTTTT. This codes for CASRPTARNEKLFF.

The gene calls are TRBV7-6 and TRBJ1-4; maybe TRBD1 (6 bases). This CDR3 comprises 16 residues. V was pared by 5 bases and J by 3 bases, with 16 bases between. Germline loops: CDR1 SGHVS, CDR2 FNYEAQ. This chain's CDR3 is CASSQRTASANEKLFF. The CDR3 coding sequence is TGTGCCAGCAGCCAGAGGACAGCCTCAGCTAATGAAAAACTGTTTTTT.

This sequence joins TRBV28 and TRBJ2-5; 7 positions agree with TRBD1. V was pared by 3 bases and J by 3 bases, with 4 bases of the junction left unmatched. Per germline, CDR1 MDHEN and CDR2 SYDVKM. The length of the CDR3 is 14 residues. CDR3 nucleotides: TGTGCCAGCAGTTTTGGAGACAGGGAAGAGACCCAGTACTTC. Its translation: CASSFGDREETQYF.

The J gene is TRBJ1-2, the V gene TRBV18; 9 bases agree with TRBD1. Germline CDR1 reads KGHSH; CDR2 reads LQKENI. V was pared by 0 bases and J by 2 bases, with 1 base of the junction left unmatched. CDR3 size: 15 residues. The CDR3 DNA reads as TGTGCCAGCTCACCACCAGGGACAGGGAACTATGGCTACACCTTC. It encodes CASSPPGTGNYGYTF.

J is TRBJ2-7 and V is TRBV11-3; D perhaps matches TRBD1 (5 bases). From germline, CDR1 is SGHNT and CDR2 YENEEA. The CDR3 extends over 13 amino acids. V lost 5 bases, J lost 0 bases, and 8 bases lay in between. The DNA of the CDR3 is TGTGCCAGCAGCCCCCAGGGCTCCTACGAGCAGTACTTC. Encoded protein: CASSPQGSYEQYF.

The gene calls are TRBV7-3 and TRBJ2-5, with TRBD2 as a possible D gene (6 bases). CDR1 is SGHTA, CDR2 FQGTGA, per germline. The germline V and J ends were trimmed by 1 base and 5 bases, with 17 bases remaining between them. CDR3 length: 16 amino acids. The CDR3 nucleotides are TGTGCCAGCAGCTTAAATGGCGGGGCCGGGCGGGAGACCCAGTACTTC. Its protein product is CASSLNGGAGRETQYF.

This chain links TRBV12-3 or TRBV12-4 with TRBJ2-7, with a possible D match to TRBD1 (5 bases). This CDR3 has 13 residues. The V end lost 6 bases, the J end lost 4 bases, and 13 bases lay between the germline ends. CDR3 bases: TGTGCCAGCAGCCGACAGTCACGTTACGAGCAGTACTTC. This translates into CASSRQSRYEQYF.

The rearrangement links TRBV5-1 to TRBJ2-4, with TRBD1 matching over 9 bases. The J segment lost 0 bases and the V segment lost 3 bases, leaving 16 bases of the junction unmatched. Germline V gene lookup returns CDR1 SGHRS and CDR2 YFSETQ. This CDR3 is built from 20 residues. The chain's CDR3 is CASSWEPGQGLIGAKNIQYF. The CDR3 coding sequence is TGCGCCAGCAGCTGGGAACCGGGACAGGGCCTGATTGGAGCCAAAAACATTCAGTACTTC. Complete variable domain (other parts from reference TRBV5-1 and TRBJ2-4): KAGVTQTPRYLIKTRGQQVTLSCSPISGHRSVSWYQQTPGQGLQFLFEYFSETQRNKGNFPGRFSGRQFSNSRSEMNVSTLELGDSALYLCASSWEPGQGLIGAKNIQYFGAGTRLSVL.

The chain joins TRBV7-2 to TRBJ2-7; TRBD2 aligns across 9 bases. The trim removed 3 bases at V and 3 bases at J, leaving 3 bases unmatched. The CDR3 totals 14 residues. The V gene's germline CDR1 is SGHTA and CDR2 FQGNSA. CDR3 protein: CASSLDSGGYEQYF. The CDR3 DNA follows: TGTGCCAGCAGCTTGGATAGCGGGGGCTACGAGCAGTACTTC.